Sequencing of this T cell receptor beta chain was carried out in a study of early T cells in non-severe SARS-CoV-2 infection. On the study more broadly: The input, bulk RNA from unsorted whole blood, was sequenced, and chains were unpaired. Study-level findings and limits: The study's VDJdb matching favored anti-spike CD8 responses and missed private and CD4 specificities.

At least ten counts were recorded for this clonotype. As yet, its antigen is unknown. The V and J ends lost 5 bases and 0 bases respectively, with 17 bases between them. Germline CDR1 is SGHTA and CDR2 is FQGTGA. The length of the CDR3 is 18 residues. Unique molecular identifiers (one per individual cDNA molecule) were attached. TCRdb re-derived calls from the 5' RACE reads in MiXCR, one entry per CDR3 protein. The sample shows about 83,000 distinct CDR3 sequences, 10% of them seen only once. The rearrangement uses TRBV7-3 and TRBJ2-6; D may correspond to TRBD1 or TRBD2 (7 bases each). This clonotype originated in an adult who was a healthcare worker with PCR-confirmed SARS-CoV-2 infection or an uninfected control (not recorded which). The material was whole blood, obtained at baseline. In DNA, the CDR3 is TGTGCCAGCAGCCAACAGGGGAGGGCCCTCTCTGGGGCCAACGTCCTGACTTTC. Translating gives CASSQQGRALSGANVLTF.